These 28 T cell receptor beta chains came from one sample sequenced in a study of T cells after yellow fever vaccination. TCRdb reanalysed the 5' RACE reads using MiXCR and keeps one entry per CDR3 protein. The table records more than 35,000 distinct CDR3 sequences, 6.8% of them present only once. This specimen was CD8+ T cells not binding an NS4B(214-222) dextramer, sorted from PBMCs, taken 45 days after the yellow fever booster vaccination. The receptors stem from a man under 40 who received the YFV17D yellow fever vaccine.

This clonotype was counted at least ten times. The chain employs TRBV11-2 and TRBJ2-2; 12 nucleotides agree with TRBD2. V lost 1 base and J lost 7; bases outside the gene matches: 10. The germline CDR1 and CDR2 sequences are SGHAT and FQNNGV. The CDR3 is 18 residues long. CDR3 in amino acids: CASSLGASGRGLFGELFF. The CDR3 DNA reads as TGTGCCAGCAGCTTAGGAGCTAGCGGGAGGGGTCTGTTCGGGGAGCTGTTTTTT.

This clonotype was recorded at least ten times. The chain combines TRBV6-1 with TRBJ2-7; D is ambiguous. This CDR3 spans 15 amino acids. The V end lost 6 bases, the J end lost 0 bases, and 15 bases lay between the germline ends. Germline V lookup: CDR1 MNHNS, CDR2 SASEGT. Here the CDR3 reads CASSEPSRDSYEQYF. Written as DNA, the CDR3 is TGTGCCAGCAGCGAGCCTTCCCGAGACTCCTACGAGCAGTACTTC.

There are many counts of this clonotype. The chain combines TRBV2 with TRBJ2-5, with D hard to call. Germline-derived CDR1 and CDR2 are SNHLY and FYNNEI. The ends were cut back, 10 bases at V and 4 bases at J, with 19 bases in the middle. This CDR3 is built from 14 residues. The CDR3 loop is CAKSRRPSPETQYF. The DNA of the CDR3 is TGTGCCAAATCACGCAGGCCATCACCAGAGACCCAGTACTTC.

This clonotype was recorded once. Since a much larger clone is just one base distant, this may be a read error. The chain's CDR3 is CASSYSRADQDIQYF. In DNA, the CDR3 is TGTGCCAGCAGTTACTCGCGGGCGGACCAAGACATTCAGTACTTC. The chain combines TRBV6-5 with TRBJ2-4; D is possibly TRBD2 (5 bases). Germline assignment: CDR1 MNHEY and CDR2 SVGAGI. V lost 0 bases and J 8 bases, leaving 14 bases between the germline ends. The length of the CDR3 is 15 residues.

Ten or more counts support this clonotype. The gene calls are TRBV15 and TRBJ1-5; D is possibly TRBD1 (5 bases). CDR1 is LNHNV and CDR2 is YYDKDF in the germline V gene (reference sequence). This CDR3 spans 15 amino acids. The V and J ends lost 0 bases and 6 bases respectively, with 12 bases between them. The CDR3 DNA sequence: TGTGCCACCAGCAGAGATACCGGCAGGGCTCAGCCCCAGCATTTT. It is translated as CATSRDTGRAQPQHF.

This clonotype has more than one count but fewer than ten. The chain recombines TRBV20-1 with TRBJ1-2; TRBD1 matches at 7 bases. This CDR3 is built from 13 residues. Germline assignment: CDR1 DFQATT and CDR2 SNEGSKA (reference sequence). The V and J ends lost 0 bases and 9 bases, in that order; junction bases with no gene match: 7. The CDR3: CSARDGTAGSYTF. CDR3 DNA: TGCAGTGCTAGAGACGGGACAGCAGGGAGCTACACCTTC.

This clonotype was observed many times. The chain carries TRBV20-1 and TRBJ2-1; no definite D call. This CDR3 has 13 residues. V shed 3 bases and J shed 6 bases, with 12 bases lying between them. The germline V gene has CDR1 DFQATT and CDR2 SNEGSKA (reference sequence). CDR3 sequence reads: CSARPSASNEQFF. DNA for the CDR3: TGCAGTGCTAGGCCTTCAGCGTCCAATGAGCAGTTCTTC.

This clonotype was picked up a small number of times. V and J are TRBV7-9 and TRBJ1-2; 7 nucleotides align to TRBD1. Germline V lookup: CDR1 SEHNR, CDR2 FQNEAQ (reference sequence). The CDR3 contains 13 residues. Losses at the gene ends were 1 base for V and 4 bases for J; bases not matched to a gene: 0. The CDR3 sequence: CASSLGDSYGYTF. The DNA of the CDR3 is TGTGCCAGCAGCTTAGGGGACAGCTATGGCTACACCTTC. Full variable domain (outside the CDR3, taken from reference TRBV7-9 and TRBJ1-2): DTGVSQNPRHKITKRGQNVTFRCDPISEHNRLYWYRQTLGQGPEFLTYFQNEAQLEKSRLLSDRFSAERPKGSFSTLEIQRTEQGDSAMYLCASSLGDSYGYTFGSGTRLTVV.

The table lists this clonotype with many counts. The J gene is TRBJ2-1, the V gene TRBV5-1, with 10 bases fitting TRBD2. V shed 0 bases and J 9 bases; nucleotides not matched to a gene: 15. The germline V gene encodes CDR1 SGHRS and CDR2 YFSETQ. CDR3 length: 18 amino acids. The CDR3 nucleotides are TGCGCCAGCAGCTTGGTGGTCTCGGGAGCGGGAGGGCCGGGTGAGCAGTTCTTC. Amino acid sequence: CASSLVVSGAGGPGEQFF. The full variable domain, in which reference TRBV5-1 and TRBJ2-1 provide the parts outside the CDR3, is KAGVTQTPRYLIKTRGQQVTLSCSPISGHRSVSWYQQTPGQGLQFLFEYFSETQRNKGNFPGRFSGRQFSNSRSEMNVSTLELGDSALYLCASSLVVSGAGGPGEQFFGPGTRLTVL.

This clonotype showed up many times. The chain couples TRBV7-2 to TRBJ2-3; D not resolved. The germline V gene encodes CDR1 SGHTA and CDR2 FQGNSA. V gave up 1 base and J gave up 0 bases, with 14 bases separating them. The CDR3 covers 17 residues. The CDR3 DNA is TGTGCCAGCAGCTTAGGGTGGGCCAAACCTAGCACAGATACGCAGTATTTT. It specifies CASSLGWAKPSTDTQYF.

The sample holds many counts of this clonotype. CDR3 residues: CASSRTGAGELFF. In nucleotides, the CDR3 is TGTGCCAGCAGCCGGACGGGCGCCGGGGAGCTGTTTTTT. The rearrangement uses TRBV7-2 and TRBJ2-2; no definite D call. Trimming stripped 5 bases from V and 6 bases from J, with 10 bases between. Per germline, CDR1 SGHTA and CDR2 FQGNSA. CDR3 length equals 13 residues.

In its sample, this clonotype was seen many times. This chain connects TRBV11-2 to TRBJ2-7, with TRBD2 matching 7 bases. Germline V gene sequence: CDR1 SGHAT, CDR2 FQNNGV. The trim removed 6 bases at V and 4 bases at J, leaving 12 bases unmatched. The CDR3 is 15 residues long. This CDR3 reads CASSAPSGILYEQYF. In nucleotides, the CDR3 is TGTGCCAGCAGTGCTCCTAGCGGAATCCTTTACGAGCAGTACTTC.

To note about this clonotype: A much more abundant neighbour one base away suggests this may be a read error. Without the conserved terminal phenylalanine or tryptophan, this CDR3 likely stems from a read error. The chain employs TRBV4-1 and TRBJ2-7, with D possibly being TRBD1 or TRBD2 (5 bases each). V lost 1 base to trimming and J lost 1 base, with 26 bases between them. CDR1 MGHRA and CDR2 YSYEKL come from the germline V gene. CDR3 length: 20 residues. DNA for the CDR3: TGCGCCAGCAGCCAAGGTCAGACCGGGACCCGGGCCTTTTGGTCCTACGAGCAGTACTTA. Translated, it gives CASSQGQTGTRAFWSYEQYL.

This clonotype was seen repeatedly, ten times or more. V is TRBV7-8 and J is TRBJ2-1; D assignment may be TRBD1 or TRBD2 (5 bases each). Trimming left V 5 bases short and J 3 bases short, with 5 bases between. CDR3 length: 12 amino acids. The germline gives CDR1 SGHVS, CDR2 FQNEAQ. CDR3 nucleotide sequence: TGTGCCAGCAGCGGGGGCTACAATGAGCAGTTCTTC. Residues: CASSGGYNEQFF.

This clonotype was picked up many times. This chain links TRBV7-9 with TRBJ2-5; TRBD1 might be the D (6 bases). This CDR3 spans 14 amino acids. Per germline, CDR1 SEHNR and CDR2 FQNEAQ (reference sequence). The ends were cut back, 5 bases at V and 3 bases at J, with 13 bases in the middle. The DNA for the CDR3 is TGTGCCAGCAGCGTAGAAGGACAGAAAGAGACCCAGTACTTC. Translation: CASSVEGQKETQYF.

This clonotype was observed many times. This chain connects TRBV4-3 to TRBJ1-2; no reliable D call. The CDR3 sequence is 15 residues long. Germline assignment: CDR1 LGHNA and CDR2 YSLEER. V was pared by 2 bases and J by 1 base, with 11 bases between. The chain's CDR3 is CASSQNGEGNYGYTF. DNA for the CDR3: TGCGCCAGCAGCCAAAACGGGGAGGGTAACTATGGCTACACCTTC.

This clonotype was detected ten times or more. The CDR3 sequence is CASSQDEVIGTGELFF. The CDR3 DNA sequence: TGCGCCAGCAGCCAAGATGAGGTCATAGGCACCGGGGAGCTGTTTTTT. The rearrangement joins TRBV4-1 to TRBJ2-2; D is unclear. The V gene lost 0 bases and the J gene lost 4 bases, with 12 bases spanning the gap. In germline, CDR1 is MGHRA, CDR2 YSYEKL. The CDR3 covers 16 residues.

The CDR3 DNA reads TGCGCCAGCAGCCAAGTAATCCTAGGTGAGGACAATGAGCAGTTCTTC. It specifies CASSQVILGEDNEQFF. The chain couples TRBV4-3 to TRBJ2-1; D is uncertain. CDR3 length: 16 residues. The germline V gene encodes CDR1 LGHNA and CDR2 YSLEER. V lost 1 base, J lost 5 bases, and 15 bases lay in between.

This clonotype has ten or more counts. The J gene is TRBJ2-6, the V gene TRBV29-1, with a possible D match to TRBD1 (5 bases). The CDR3 loop spans 14 amino acids. Trimming pared 3 bases from V and 2 bases from J, leaving 8 bases between. The germline gives CDR1 SQVTM, CDR2 ANQGSEA. The CDR3 loop is CSVEKGTGANVLTF. CDR3 nucleotide sequence: TGCAGCGTTGAGAAGGGGACTGGGGCCAACGTCCTGACTTTC. The full variable domain, with the rest looked up from reference TRBV29-1 and TRBJ2-6, is SAVISQKPSRDICQRGTSLTIQCQVDSQVTMMFWYRQQPGQSLTLIATANQGSEATYESGFVIDKFPISRPNLTFSTLTVSNMSPEDSSIYLCSVEKGTGANVLTFGAGSRLTVL.

This clonotype was seen repeatedly, ten times or more. One base away lies a much larger clone, so this may be a sequencing read error. The rearrangement joins TRBV9 to TRBJ2-7; no clear D. The CDR3 is 11 residues long. Trimming removed 0 bases from V and 4 bases from J, with 2 bases in between. The germline V gene encodes CDR1 SGDLS and CDR2 YYNGEE. The CDR3 loop is CASSVGYEQYF. Written as DNA, the CDR3 is TGTGCCAGCAGCGTAGGGTACGAGCAGTACTTC.

This clonotype was seen many times. The chain has TRBV18 and TRBJ2-1; D may correspond to TRBD1 or TRBD2 (5 bases each). Germline CDR1 KGHSH, CDR2 LQKENI. The CDR3 runs to 12 residues. Deletions cut 4 bases from V and 9 bases from J, with 10 bases between. CDR3 in amino acids: CASSLGTVEQFF. CDR3 DNA sequence: TGTGCCAGCTCACTGGGGACGGTTGAGCAGTTCTTC.

This clonotype occurred many times. The rearrangement links TRBV20-1 to TRBJ2-7; D uncertain. V was shortened by 5 bases and J by 3 bases, with 17 bases between the two germline ends. The CDR3 runs to 14 residues. CDR1 and CDR2 (germline): DFQATT, SNEGSKA (reference sequence). CDR3 DNA sequence: TGCAGTGCTCCCTTAGAGAACAGATACTACGAGCAGTACTTC. Protein product: CSAPLENRYYEQYF.

This sequence joins TRBV30 and TRBJ2-1; TRBD2 matches 10 bases. CDR3 length: 15 amino acids. After removal of 0 bases from V and 8 bases from J, the junction contained 7 bases not matched to a gene. Germline V gene sequence: CDR1 GTSNPN, CDR2 SVGIG (reference sequence). CDR3 protein: CAWSVGTSDMDEQFF. CDR3 nucleotides: TGTGCCTGGAGTGTAGGGACTAGCGATATGGATGAGCAGTTCTTC.

There are many counts of this clonotype. The J gene is TRBJ2-7, the V gene TRBV4-3; 8 bases align to TRBD2. The V segment lost 2 bases and the J segment 0 bases; nucleotides outside the gene matches: 0. The V gene's germline CDR1 is LGHNA and CDR2 YSLEER. This CDR3 comprises 14 residues. This CDR3 reads CASSQTSGSYEQYF. CDR3 in DNA: TGCGCCAGCAGCCAAACTAGCGGCTCCTACGAGCAGTACTTC.

The chain has TRBV6-5 and TRBJ2-5; 7 bases are shared with TRBD1. The CDR3 spans 16 residues. Germline-derived CDR1 and CDR2 are MNHEY and SVGAGI. With V trimmed by 2 bases and J by 5 bases, 11 bases remained unmatched. CDR3 nucleotides: TGTGCCAGCAGTTACGGGGCAGGGGGTCCATACGAGACCCAGTACTTC. Translating gives CASSYGAGGPYETQYF.

This clonotype was detected many times. The J gene is TRBJ2-5, the V gene TRBV12-3 or TRBV12-4; D remains unclear. V was pared by 5 bases and J by 3 bases, with 13 bases between. The CDR3 runs 14 residues. CDR3: CASSPPGGKETQYF. Here the CDR3 DNA reads TGTGCCAGCAGTCCCCCGGGCGGAAAAGAGACCCAGTACTTC.

This clonotype was observed many times. In DNA form, the CDR3 reads TGTGCCAGCATGGTTGGGCCGTACAATGAGCAGTTCTTC. It specifies CASMVGPYNEQFF. The V and J genes are TRBV12-3 or TRBV12-4 and TRBJ2-1; D is unclear. Trimming cost V 7 bases and J 4 bases, with 11 bases left between them. CDR3 length: 13 amino acids.

This clonotype was detected ten times or more. This rearrangement joins TRBV10-3 to TRBJ2-1, with a weak D call TRBD2 (6 bases). The CDR3 runs to 14 residues. V lost 3 bases and J lost 8, with 14 bases in between. In germline, CDR1 is ENHRY, CDR2 SYGVKD. CDR3 residues: CAISESGGLDEQFF. CDR3 sequence (DNA): TGTGCCATCAGTGAATCTGGGGGGTTAGATGAGCAGTTCTTC.